This TCR beta chain originates from a study of blood T cell repertoires in COVID-19. Germline V gene lookup returns CDR1 SGHRS and CDR2 YFSETQ. The V end lost 0 bases, the J end lost 2 bases, and 13 bases lay between the germline ends. The CDR3 covers 16 residues. Profiled with immunoSEQ multiplex PCR; TCRdb holds only in-frame clones, not every one. The sample carries roughly 230,000 clones, roughly four fifths recorded once. Ten or more counts support this clone. This TCR came from a woman aged 55-69 years who had recovered from COVID-19. The sequenced sample was PBMCs or T cells enriched from blood (not recorded which). J is TRBJ2-3 and V is TRBV5-1; possibly TRBD2 for D (6 bases). CDR3 residues: CASSLEVAVNTDTQYF. In nucleotides, the CDR3 is TGCGCCAGCAGCTTGGAGGTAGCGGTGAACACAGATACGCAGTATTTT.